Included here is one TCR beta chain sequence, with context. Method: immunoSEQ multiplex PCR; TCRdb's copy keeps in-frame clones and lacks some. The sample holds around 30,000 clones; approximately 84% are singletons and the top ten take less than 2.5%. CDR3 length: 16 amino acids. V was trimmed by 8 bases and J by 0 bases, leaving 19 bases between them. Germline V gene data show CDR1 as WSHSY and CDR2 as SAAADI. Regarding treatment: preoperative locoregional IRX-2 cytokine immunotherapy. This phase Ib study tested locoregional IRX-2 cytokine immunotherapy given before surgery. This sample is drawn from a study of preoperative IRX-2 immunotherapy in early breast cancer.

The V call is TRBV10-2, the J call TRBJ1-2; the D gene is possibly TRBD1 (5 bases). This sequence originates from a human donor with breast cancer. Specimen: lymph node tissue, collected before IRX-2 immunotherapy. The CDR3 loop is CASGDGDHQANYGYTF. CDR3 sequence (DNA): TGCGCCAGCGGGGATGGGGACCATCAGGCTAACTATGGCTACACCTTC.